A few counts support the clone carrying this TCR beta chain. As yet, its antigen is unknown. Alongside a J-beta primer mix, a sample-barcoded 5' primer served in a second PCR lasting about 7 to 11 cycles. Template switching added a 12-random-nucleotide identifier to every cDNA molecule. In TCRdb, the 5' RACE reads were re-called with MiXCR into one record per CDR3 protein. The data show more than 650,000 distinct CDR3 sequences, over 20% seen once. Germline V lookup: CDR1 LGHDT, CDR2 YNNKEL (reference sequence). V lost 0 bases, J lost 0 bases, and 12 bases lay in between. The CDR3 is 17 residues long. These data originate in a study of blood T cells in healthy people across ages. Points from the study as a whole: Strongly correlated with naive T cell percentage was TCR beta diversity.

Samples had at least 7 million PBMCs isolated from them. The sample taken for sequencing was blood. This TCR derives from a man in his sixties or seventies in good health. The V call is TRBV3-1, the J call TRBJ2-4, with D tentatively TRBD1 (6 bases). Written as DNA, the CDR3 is TGTGCCAGCAGCCAAGATTGGGGGACACTAGCCAAAAACATTCAGTACTTC. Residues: CASSQDWGTLAKNIQYF.